The rows below give T cell receptor beta chains drawn from one sample of a study of blood T cell repertoires in COVID-19. Repertoires were generated with immunoSEQ multiplex PCR, while TCRdb's copy carries only in-frame clones and drops some. The sample contains approximately 400,000 clones, roughly 80% of which appear only once. Source material: peripheral blood. These receptors were obtained from a human donor with acute or convalescent COVID-19. The donor label of this sample is uncertain. The CDR3 runs from the conserved cysteine through the conserved F or W. A D gene is named only where the DNA matches it firmly. Where a row states a size, it is once, few, many or the class of an expanded clone; other rows omit it.

J,V,size,D,DNA,CDR3
TRBJ1-1,TRBV7-8,-,TRBD1,TGTGCCAGCAGCCCCCGGACAGGGAGCACTGAAGCTTTCTTT,CASSPRTGSTEAFF
TRBJ1-2,TRBV7-8,few,-,TGTGCCAGCAGCTTAGCGCGAGGCTATGGCTACACCTTC,CASSLARGYGYTF
TRBJ2-5,TRBV4-1,-,TRBD2,TGCGCCAGCAGCCAACTCGGACTAGCGCAGGGGGAGACCCAGTACTTC,CASSQLGLAQGETQYF
TRBJ1-1,TRBV29-1,-,TRBD1,TGCAGCGTTGGGGCCGGGACAGGGGATACTGAAGCTTTCTTT,CSVGAGTGDTEAFF
TRBJ1-1,TRBV5-6,once,TRBD1,TGTGCCAGCAGCTTGTATCGGACAGGTAGAGATACTGAAGCTTTCTTT,CASSLYRTGRDTEAFF
TRBJ2-4,TRBV28,-,-,TGTGCCAGCAGTCTACTAAACATTCAGTACTTC,CASSLLNIQYF
TRBJ1-2,TRBV2,once,-,TGTGCCAGCAGTGTGGGACAACAGTATGGCTACACCTTC,CASSVGQQYGYTF
TRBJ2-7,TRBV18,-,-,TGTGCCAGCTCACCGGGAGGCAATGCGGCCTACGAGCAGTACTTC,CASSPGGNAAYEQYF
TRBJ1-5,TRBV2,few,-,TGTGCCAGCAGTCCAGGTACCAATCAGCCCCAGCATTTT,CASSPGTNQPQHF
TRBJ1-6,TRBV9,few,-,TGTGCCAGCAGCCCCCGCGCGGAGGGTAGAACCCTCCACTTT,CASSPRAEGRTLHF
TRBJ2-7,TRBV3-1/TRBV3-2,-,TRBD2,TGTGCCAGCAGCCAAGGTAGCGGGACCACCGAGCAGTACTTC,CASSQGSGTTEQYF
TRBJ1-2,TRBV7-6,-,TRBD1,TGTGCCAGCAGCTTAGATGGGACAGGTCAGACCTACACCTTC,CASSLDGTGQTYTF
TRBJ2-7,TRBV7-8,many,TRBD2,TGTGCCAGCAGCTTAGTAACTATGGGACTAGCCGCCACCGAGCAGTACTTC,CASSLVTMGLAATEQYF
TRBJ2-5,TRBV5-1,-,-,TGCGCCAGCAGCTTGGCGGGAGAGACCCAGTACTTC,CASSLAGETQYF